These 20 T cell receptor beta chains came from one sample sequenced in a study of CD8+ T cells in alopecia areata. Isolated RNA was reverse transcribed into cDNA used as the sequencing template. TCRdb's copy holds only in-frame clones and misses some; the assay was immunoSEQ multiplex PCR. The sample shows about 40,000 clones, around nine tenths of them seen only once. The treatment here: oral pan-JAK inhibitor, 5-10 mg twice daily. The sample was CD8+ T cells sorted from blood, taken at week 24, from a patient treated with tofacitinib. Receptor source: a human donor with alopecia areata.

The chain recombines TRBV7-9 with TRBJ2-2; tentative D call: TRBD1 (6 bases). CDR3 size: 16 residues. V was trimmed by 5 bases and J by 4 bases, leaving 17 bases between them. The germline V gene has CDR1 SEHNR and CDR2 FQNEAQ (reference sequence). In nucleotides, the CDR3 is TGTGCCAGCAGCAATCCTCCGCAGGGGCTCACCGGGGAGCTGTTTTTT. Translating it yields CASSNPPQGLTGELFF.

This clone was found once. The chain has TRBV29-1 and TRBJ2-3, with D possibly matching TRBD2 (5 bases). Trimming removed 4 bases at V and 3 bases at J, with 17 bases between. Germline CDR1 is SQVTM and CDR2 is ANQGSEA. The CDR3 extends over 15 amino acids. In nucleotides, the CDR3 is TGCAGCGTTGTATCAGTGGAGGATGAGACAGATACGCAGTATTTT. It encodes CSVVSVEDETDTQYF.

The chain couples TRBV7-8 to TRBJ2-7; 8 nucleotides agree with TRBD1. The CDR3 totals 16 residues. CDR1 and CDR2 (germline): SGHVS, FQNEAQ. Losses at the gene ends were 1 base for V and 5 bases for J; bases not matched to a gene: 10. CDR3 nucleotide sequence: TGTGCCAGCAGCTTAGGGGGGACAGGCGAATGGAACGAGCAGTACTTC. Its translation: CASSLGGTGEWNEQYF.

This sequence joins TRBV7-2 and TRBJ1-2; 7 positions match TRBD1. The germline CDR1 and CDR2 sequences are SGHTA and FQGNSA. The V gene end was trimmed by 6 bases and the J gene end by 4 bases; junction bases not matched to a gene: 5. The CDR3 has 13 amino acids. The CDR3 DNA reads TGTGCCAGCAGGCTAGGGGGCGGCTATGGCTACACCTTC. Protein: CASRLGGGYGYTF.

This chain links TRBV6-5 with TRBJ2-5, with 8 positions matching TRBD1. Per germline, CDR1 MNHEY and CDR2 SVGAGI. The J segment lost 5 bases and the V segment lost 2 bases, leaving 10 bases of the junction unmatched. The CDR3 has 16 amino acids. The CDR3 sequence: CASSYIWTGRIETQYF. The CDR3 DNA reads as TGTGCCAGCAGTTACATCTGGACAGGGCGGATCGAGACCCAGTACTTC.

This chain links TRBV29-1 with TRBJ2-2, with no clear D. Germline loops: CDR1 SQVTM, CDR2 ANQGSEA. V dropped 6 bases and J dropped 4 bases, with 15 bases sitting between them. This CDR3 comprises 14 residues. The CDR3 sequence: CSVPKGPGTGELFF. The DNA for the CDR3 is TGCAGCGTCCCTAAAGGTCCCGGCACCGGGGAGCTGTTTTTT.

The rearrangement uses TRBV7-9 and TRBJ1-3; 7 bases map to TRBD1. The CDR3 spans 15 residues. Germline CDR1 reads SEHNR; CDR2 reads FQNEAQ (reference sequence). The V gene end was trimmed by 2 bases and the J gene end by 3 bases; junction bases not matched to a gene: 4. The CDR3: CASSLHRGGGNTIYF. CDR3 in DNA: TGTGCCAGCAGCTTACACAGGGGTGGTGGAAACACCATATATTTT.

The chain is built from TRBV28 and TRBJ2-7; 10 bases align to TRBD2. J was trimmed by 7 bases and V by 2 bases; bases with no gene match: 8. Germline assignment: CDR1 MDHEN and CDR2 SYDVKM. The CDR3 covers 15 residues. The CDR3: CASSLTGGSGGEQYF. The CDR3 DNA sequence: TGTGCCAGCAGTTTAACCGGCGGTAGCGGGGGGGAGCAGTACTTC. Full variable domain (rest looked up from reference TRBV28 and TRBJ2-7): DVKVTQSSRYLVKRTGEKVFLECVQDMDHENMFWYRQDPGLGLRLIYFSYDVKMKEKGDIPEGYSVSREKKERFSLILESASTNQTSMYLCASSLTGGSGGEQYFGPGTRLTVT.

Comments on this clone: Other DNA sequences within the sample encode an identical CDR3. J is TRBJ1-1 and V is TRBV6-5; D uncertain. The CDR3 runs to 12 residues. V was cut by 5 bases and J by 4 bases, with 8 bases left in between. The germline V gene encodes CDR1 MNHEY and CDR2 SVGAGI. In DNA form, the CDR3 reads TGTGCCAGCAGTCATCTGGGCACTGAAGCTTTCTTT. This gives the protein CASSHLGTEAFF.

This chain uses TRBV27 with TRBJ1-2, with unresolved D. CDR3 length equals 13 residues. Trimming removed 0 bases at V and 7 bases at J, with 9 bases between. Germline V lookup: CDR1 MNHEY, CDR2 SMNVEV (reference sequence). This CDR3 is CASSLSLDRGYTF. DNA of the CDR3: TGTGCCAGCAGTTTATCCTTGGACCGTGGCTACACCTTC.

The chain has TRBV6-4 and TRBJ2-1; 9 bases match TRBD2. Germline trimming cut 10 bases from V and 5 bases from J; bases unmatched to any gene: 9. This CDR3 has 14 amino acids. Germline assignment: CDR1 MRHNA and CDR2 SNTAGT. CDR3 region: CATGSASGNNEQFF. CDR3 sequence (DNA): TGTGCCACTGGGTCGGCTAGCGGGAACAATGAGCAGTTCTTC.

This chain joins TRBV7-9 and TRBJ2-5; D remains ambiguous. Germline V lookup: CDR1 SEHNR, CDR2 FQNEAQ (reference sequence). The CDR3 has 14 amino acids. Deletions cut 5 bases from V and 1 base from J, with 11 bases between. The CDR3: CASSPPYSQETQYF. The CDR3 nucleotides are TGTGCCAGCAGCCCCCCGTACAGCCAAGAGACCCAGTACTTC.

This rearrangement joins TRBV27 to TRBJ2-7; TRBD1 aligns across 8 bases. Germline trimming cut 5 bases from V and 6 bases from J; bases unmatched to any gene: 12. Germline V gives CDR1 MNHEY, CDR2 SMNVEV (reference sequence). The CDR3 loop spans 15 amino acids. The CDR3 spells CASSPRTGPSGEQYF. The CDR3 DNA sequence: TGTGCCAGCAGTCCCCGGACAGGGCCGTCTGGCGAGCAGTACTTC.

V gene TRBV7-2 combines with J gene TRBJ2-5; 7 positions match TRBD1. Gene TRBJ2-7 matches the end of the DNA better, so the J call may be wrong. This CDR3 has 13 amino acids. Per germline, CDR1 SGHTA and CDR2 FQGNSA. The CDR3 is CASRSTGAHEQYF. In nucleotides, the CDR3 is TGTGCCAGCAGATCAACAGGGGCCCACGAGCAGTACTTC.

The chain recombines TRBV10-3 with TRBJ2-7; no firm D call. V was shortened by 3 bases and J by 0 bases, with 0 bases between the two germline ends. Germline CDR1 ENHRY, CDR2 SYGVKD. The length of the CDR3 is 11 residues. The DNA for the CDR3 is TGTGCCATCAGTGACTCCTACGAGCAGTACTTC. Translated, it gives CAISDSYEQYF.

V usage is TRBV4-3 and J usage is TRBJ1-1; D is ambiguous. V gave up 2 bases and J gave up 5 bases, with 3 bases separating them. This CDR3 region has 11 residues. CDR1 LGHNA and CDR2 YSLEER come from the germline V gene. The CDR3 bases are TGCGCCAGCAGCCAAAAAACTGAAGCTTTCTTT. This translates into CASSQKTEAFF.

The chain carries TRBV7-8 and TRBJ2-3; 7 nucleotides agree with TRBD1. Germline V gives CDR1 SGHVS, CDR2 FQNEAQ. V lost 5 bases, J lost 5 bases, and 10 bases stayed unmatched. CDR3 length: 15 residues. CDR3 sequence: CASSPGQGVGDTQYF. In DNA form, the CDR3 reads TGTGCCAGCAGCCCAGGCCAGGGGGTGGGAGATACGCAGTATTTT.

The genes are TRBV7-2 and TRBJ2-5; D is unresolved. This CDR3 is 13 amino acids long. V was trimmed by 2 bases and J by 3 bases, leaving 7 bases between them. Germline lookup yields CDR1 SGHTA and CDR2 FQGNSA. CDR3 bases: TGTGCCAGCAGCTTATGGGCAGAAGAGACCCAGTACTTC. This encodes CASSLWAEETQYF.

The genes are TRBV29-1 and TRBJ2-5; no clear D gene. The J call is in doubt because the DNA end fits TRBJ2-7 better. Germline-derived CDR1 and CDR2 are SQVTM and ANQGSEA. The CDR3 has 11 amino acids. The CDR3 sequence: CSVGDSYEQYF. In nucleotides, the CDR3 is TGCAGCGTTGGGGATAGCTACGAGCAGTACTTC.

CDR3 protein: CASSSPGTGAHEQFF. The CDR3 bases are TGTGCCAGCAGCTCCCCCGGGACAGGGGCACATGAGCAGTTCTTC. This chain uses TRBV7-9 with TRBJ2-1, with 10 bases fitting TRBD1. In germline, CDR1 is SEHNR, CDR2 FQNEAQ (reference sequence). This CDR3 is 15 amino acids long. V was pared by 4 bases and J by 8 bases, with 8 bases of the junction left unmatched.